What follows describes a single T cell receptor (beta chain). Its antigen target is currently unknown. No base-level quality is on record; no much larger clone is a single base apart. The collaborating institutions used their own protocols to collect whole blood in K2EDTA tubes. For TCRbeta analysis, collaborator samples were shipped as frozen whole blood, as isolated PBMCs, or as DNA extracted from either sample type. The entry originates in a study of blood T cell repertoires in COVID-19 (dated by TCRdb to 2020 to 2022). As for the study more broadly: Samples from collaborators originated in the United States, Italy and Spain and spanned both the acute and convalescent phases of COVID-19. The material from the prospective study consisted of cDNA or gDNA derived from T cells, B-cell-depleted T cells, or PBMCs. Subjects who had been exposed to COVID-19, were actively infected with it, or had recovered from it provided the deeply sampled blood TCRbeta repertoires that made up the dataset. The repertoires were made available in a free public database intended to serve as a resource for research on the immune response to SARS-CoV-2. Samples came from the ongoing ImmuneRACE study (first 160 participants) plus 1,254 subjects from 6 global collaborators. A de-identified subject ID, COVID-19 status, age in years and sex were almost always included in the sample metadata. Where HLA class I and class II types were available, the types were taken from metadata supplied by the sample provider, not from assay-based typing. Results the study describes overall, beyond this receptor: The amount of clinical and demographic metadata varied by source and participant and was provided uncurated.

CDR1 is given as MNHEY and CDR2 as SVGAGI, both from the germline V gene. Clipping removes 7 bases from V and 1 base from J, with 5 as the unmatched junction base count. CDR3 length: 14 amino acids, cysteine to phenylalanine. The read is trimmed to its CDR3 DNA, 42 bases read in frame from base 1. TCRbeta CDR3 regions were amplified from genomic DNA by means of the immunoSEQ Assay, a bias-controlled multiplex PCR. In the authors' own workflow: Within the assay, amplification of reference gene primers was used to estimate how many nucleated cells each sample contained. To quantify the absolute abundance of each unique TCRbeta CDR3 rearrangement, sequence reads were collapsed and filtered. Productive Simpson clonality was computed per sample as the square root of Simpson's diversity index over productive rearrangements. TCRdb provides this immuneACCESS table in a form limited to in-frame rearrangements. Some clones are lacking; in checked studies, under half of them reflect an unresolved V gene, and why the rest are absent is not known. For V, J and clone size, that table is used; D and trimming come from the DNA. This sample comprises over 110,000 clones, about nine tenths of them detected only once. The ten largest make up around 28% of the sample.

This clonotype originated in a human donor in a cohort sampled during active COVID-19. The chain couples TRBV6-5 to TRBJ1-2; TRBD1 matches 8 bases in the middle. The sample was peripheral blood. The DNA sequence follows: TGTGCCAGCACGACAGGGGTCGGTAACTATGGCTACACCTTC. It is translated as CASTTGVGNYGYTF.